Listed here are 5 T cell receptor beta chains from one sample, sequenced in a study of shared clonotypes between healthy human individuals. Clones were sequenced by immunoSEQ multiplex PCR, and TCRdb holds only the in-frame ones, with some missing. The data show fewer than 650,000 clones, around 76% seen once. Sequencing input: PBMCs. The receptors here all came from a woman aged 40 to 49 in good health. Some clones in this sample may be carry-over from other donors' samples.

The rearrangement joins TRBV6-5 to TRBJ1-1, with unresolved D. The germline V gene has CDR1 MNHEY and CDR2 SVGAGI. V was cut by 0 bases and J by 0 bases, with 5 bases left in between. This CDR3 is built from 14 residues. As DNA, the CDR3 is TGTGCCAGCAGTTACTCCCACTTGAACACTGAAGCTTTCTTT. Encoded protein: CASSYSHLNTEAFF.

This sequence joins TRBV9 and TRBJ2-3, with TRBD2 as a possible D gene (6 bases). Looked up from germline, CDR1 is SGDLS and CDR2 is YYNGEE. CDR3 size: 16 residues. V lost 4 bases and J 2 bases, leaving 17 bases between the germline ends. In nucleotides, the CDR3 is TGTGCCAGCAGCCCCCTGGTGGGGGGACCCACAGATACGCAGTATTTT. As protein: CASSPLVGGPTDTQYF.

The CDR3 region is CSVEPGQETQYF. CDR3 nucleotide sequence: TGCAGCGTTGAACCAGGACAAGAGACCCAGTACTTC. J is TRBJ2-5 and V is TRBV29-1; unclear D gene. CDR1 and CDR2 from the germline V gene are SQVTM and ANQGSEA. V was cut by 2 bases and J by 2 bases, with 6 bases left in between. The CDR3 consists of 12 residues.

This chain links TRBV5-6 with TRBJ2-2; D is perhaps TRBD1 or TRBD2 (5 bases each). The CDR3 sequence is 15 residues long. Germline V gene sequence: CDR1 SGHDT, CDR2 YYEEEE. Trimming stripped 0 bases from V and 7 bases from J, with 13 bases between. The CDR3 reads CASSLVAGTYGELFF. CDR3 DNA sequence: TGTGCCAGCAGCTTGGTGGCAGGGACGTACGGGGAGCTGTTTTTT.

Only a few counts were recorded for this clone. The chain joins TRBV7-9 to TRBJ2-3; 9 positions agree with TRBD2. Germline trimming cut 9 bases from V and 6 bases from J; bases unmatched to any gene: 7. This CDR3 is built from 13 residues. Germline CDR1 SEHNR, CDR2 FQNEAQ (reference sequence). CDR3: CARGGLATDTQYF. The CDR3 coding sequence is TGTGCCAGGGGGGGACTAGCAACCGATACGCAGTATTTT. The whole variable domain, filled in from reference TRBV7-9 and TRBJ2-3, reads DTGVSQNPRHKITKRGQNVTFRCDPISEHNRLYWYRQTLGQGPEFLTYFQNEAQLEKSRLLSDRFSAERPKGSFSTLEIQRTEQGDSAMYLCARGGLATDTQYFGPGTRLTVL.